Listed below are T cell receptor beta chains from one sample, sequenced in a study of cytomegalovirus exposure and HLA in healthy donors. Assay: immunoSEQ multiplex PCR; the TCRdb copy retains only in-frame clones and omits some. This repertoire shows under 100,000 clones, around 82% found once; its top ten account for about an eighth. The specimen sequenced was PBMCs. The receptor set was obtained from a young woman in good health and CMV-seropositive. CDR3s include the opening cysteine and the closing phenylalanine or tryptophan. The order of the fields is clone size, V gene, J gene, D gene, CDR3 protein, CDR3 DNA. The D gene is left open where the match is weak. Clone size is given for some rows only: seen once, a few or many times, or a class if the clone is expanded.

-	TRBV6-4	TRBJ2-3	TRBD2	CASQQRGGVADTQYF	TGTGCCAGTCAACAGCGGGGGGGAGTCGCAGATACGCAGTATTTT
-	TRBV5-1	TRBJ2-1	TRBD2	CASSHLAGGVYNEQFF	TGCGCCAGCAGCCACCTAGCGGGGGGAGTCTACAATGAGCAGTTCTTC
few	TRBV6-5	TRBJ2-7	-	CASSYSEGEGYEQYF	TGTGCCAGCAGTTACTCTGAGGGAGAGGGCTACGAGCAGTACTTC
-	TRBV4-1	TRBJ2-7	TRBD2	CASSPSNSGGPSSYEQYF	TGCGCCAGCAGCCCAAGTAATAGCGGGGGACCATCCTCCTACGAGCAGTACTTC
-	TRBV5-6	TRBJ1-5	TRBD1	CASSLGQGDQPQHF	TGTGCCAGCAGCTTGGGACAGGGTGACCAGCCCCAGCATTTT
-	TRBV7-2	TRBJ2-1	TRBD1	CASRPGTGGFNEQFF	TGTGCCAGCAGACCAGGGACAGGGGGCTTTAATGAGCAGTTCTTC
few	TRBV7-3	TRBJ1-2	-	CASSPNGGRDGYTF	TGTGCCAGCAGCCCGAATGGGGGCCGTGATGGCTACACCTTC
-	TRBV6-6	TRBJ2-7	TRBD1	CASSMTGDSYEQYF	TGTGCCAGCAGTATGACAGGGGACTCCTACGAGCAGTACTTC
-	TRBV9	TRBJ2-2	TRBD1	CASRTGAGGTGELFF	TGTGCCAGCAGGACAGGGGCCGGAGGCACCGGGGAGCTGTTTTTT
few	TRBV27	TRBJ1-6	-	CASSLDSNSPLHF	TGTGCCAGCAGTTTAGACTCCAATTCACCCCTCCACTTT
-	TRBV6-4	TRBJ2-5	TRBD2	CASSVASGGQETQYF	TGTGCCAGCAGTGTCGCTAGCGGGGGTCAAGAGACCCAGTACTTC
-	TRBV6-6	TRBJ2-5	TRBD2	CASSGGGAGQETQYF	TGTGCCAGCAGTGGCGGGGGGGCAGGTCAAGAGACCCAGTACTTC
-	TRBV28	TRBJ1-6	TRBD1	CASSIQGQTLLYNSPLHF	TGTGCCAGCAGCATCCAGGGACAGACGCTACTATATAATTCACCCCTCCACTTT
-	TRBV5-1	TRBJ2-5	TRBD2	CASSLEGTSGETQYF	TGCGCCAGCAGCTTGGAGGGGACTAGCGGAGAGACCCAGTACTTC
-	TRBV29-1	TRBJ1-1	-	CSVVEYWDTEAFF	TGCAGCGTTGTGGAGTATTGGGACACTGAAGCTTTCTTT
-	TRBV5-6	TRBJ2-7	TRBD2	CASSLGGGAGEQYF	TGTGCCAGCAGCTTGGGCGGGGGGGCCGGGGAGCAGTACTTC
-	TRBV9	TRBJ2-3	-	CASSSSGITTDTQYF	TGTGCCAGCAGCTCGTCGGGAATTACCACAGATACGCAGTATTTT
-	TRBV9	TRBJ2-6	-	CASSVRQYSSGANVLTF	TGTGCCAGCAGCGTCCGACAGTACAGCTCTGGGGCCAACGTCCTGACTTTC
-	TRBV28	TRBJ1-2	-	CASSPGHLGKGYTF	TGTGCCAGCAGTCCGGGACATCTTGGGAAGGGCTACACCTTC
few	TRBV18	TRBJ1-5	TRBD1	CASSPYGTGNQPQHF	TGTGCCAGCTCACCCTACGGGACAGGGAATCAGCCCCAGCATTTT
-	TRBV9	TRBJ2-5	-	CASSVGRSGETQYF	TGTGCCAGCAGCGTAGGTCGGAGCGGGGAGACCCAGTACTTC
-	TRBV30	TRBJ1-4	TRBD1	CASDRGRGTNEKLFF	TGTGCCTCAGACAGGGGGCGCGGAACTAATGAAAAACTGTTTTTT
-	TRBV28	TRBJ2-2	TRBD2	CASSFSGGFTGELFF	TGTGCCAGCAGTTTTAGCGGGGGGTTCACCGGGGAGCTGTTTTTT
-	TRBV4-2	TRBJ2-3	TRBD2	CASSPLGLAGGDYTQYF	TGTGCCAGCAGCCCATTGGGACTAGCGGGGGGGGATTATACGCAGTATTTT
-	TRBV5-1	TRBJ2-7	TRBD2	CASRMALADSYEQYF	TGCGCCAGCAGGATGGCTCTAGCGGACTCCTACGAGCAGTACTTC
-	TRBV7-6	TRBJ2-2	-	CASSEIRGRTGELFF	TGTGCCAGCAGCGAAATCAGGGGTCGCACCGGGGAGCTGTTTTTT
-	TRBV28	TRBJ2-5	TRBD1	CASGQGVRETQYF	TGTGCCTCCGGCCAGGGGGTCAGAGAGACCCAGTACTTC
-	TRBV6-1	TRBJ2-5	TRBD2	CAGTSGGLRETQYF	TGTGCCGGAACTAGCGGGGGGCTCCGGGAGACCCAGTACTTC
few	TRBV7-2	TRBJ2-7	TRBD1	CASSLSRPGQVFYEQYF	TGTGCCAGCAGCTTAAGTAGACCGGGACAGGTTTTCTACGAGCAGTACTTC
-	TRBV7-2	TRBJ2-1	-	CASSPGAGSNEQFF	TGTGCCAGCAGTCCCGGGGCGGGGAGCAATGAGCAGTTCTTC
once	TRBV6-1	TRBJ2-2	-	CASSGEISPGELFF	TGTGCCAGCAGTGGAGAGATTAGCCCCGGGGAGCTGTTTTTT
-	TRBV10-1	TRBJ1-1	-	CASSREGRNTEAFF	TGCGCCAGCAGCCGGGAAGGTCGGAACACTGAAGCTTTCTTT
-	TRBV4-3	TRBJ1-2	TRBD1	CASSQEAGDRGRYGYTF	TGCGCCAGCAGCCAAGAAGCTGGGGACAGGGGGCGTTATGGCTACACCTTC
-	TRBV29-1	TRBJ2-4	TRBD2	CSVGSSGNIQYF	TGCAGCGTTGGGAGTAGCGGGAACATTCAGTACTTC
-	TRBV6-5	TRBJ2-3	TRBD2	CASSLGGGQYF	TGTGCCAGCAGTTTGGGCGGGGGGCAGTATTTT
-	TRBV2	TRBJ1-1	TRBD1	CASSVNRGNTEAFF	TGTGCCAGCAGTGTTAACAGGGGGAACACTGAAGCTTTCTTT
-	TRBV5-4	TRBJ1-6	TRBD1	CASSSGQVNSPLHF	TGTGCCAGCAGCTCGGGACAGGTTAATTCACCCCTCCACTTT
-	TRBV5-4	TRBJ1-2	TRBD1	CASSLSRQGEYGYTF	TGTGCCAGCAGCTTATCTAGACAGGGAGAATATGGCTACACCTTC
-	TRBV28	TRBJ1-6	TRBD1	CASSPDRGDSPLHF	TGTGCCAGCAGTCCGGACAGGGGGGATTCACCCCTCCACTTT
-	TRBV6-1	TRBJ2-5	-	CASSEIQGHQETQYF	TGTGCCAGCAGTGAGATCCAGGGCCACCAAGAGACCCAGTACTTC
once	TRBV10-3	TRBJ1-3	-	CAISNGESGNTIYF	TGTGCCATCAGCAACGGGGAATCTGGAAACACCATATATTTT
-	TRBV20-1	TRBJ2-3	-	CSATSTDTQYF	TGCAGTGCCACTAGCACAGATACGCAGTATTTT
once	TRBV9	TRBJ2-3	TRBD2	CASSVDSGGAADTQYF	TGTGCCAGCAGCGTAGATAGCGGGGGGGCCGCAGATACGCAGTATTTT
-	TRBV25-1	TRBJ2-7	-	CASSEYRQLHEQYF	TGTGCCAGCAGTGAGTATAGACAGCTCCACGAGCAGTACTTC
-	TRBV2	TRBJ1-4	TRBD1	CASKTGTGAEKLFF	TGTGCCAGCAAAACCGGGACAGGGGCGGAAAAACTGTTTTTT
few	TRBV27	TRBJ1-2	-	CASSRSDSGGYTF	TGTGCCAGCAGTCGCTCGGACAGCGGCGGCTACACCTTC
-	TRBV5-1	TRBJ1-3	-	CASSLGPRGAGNTIYF	TGCGCCAGCAGCTTGGGACCTCGGGGGGCTGGAAACACCATATATTTT
-	TRBV15	TRBJ1-6	TRBD1	CATKRTGGKSPLHF	TGTGCCACCAAAAGAACAGGGGGCAAATCACCCCTCCACTTT
-	TRBV2	TRBJ1-2	TRBD1	CASILFPQGGTNYGYTF	TGTGCCAGCATCCTTTTCCCGCAGGGGGGTACTAACTATGGCTACACCTTC
-	TRBV10-2	TRBJ2-1	-	CASSELQAVQFF	TGCGCCAGCAGTGAGTTACAGGCGGTGCAGTTCTTC
-	TRBV19	TRBJ1-5	-	CASRPETGHNQPQHF	TGTGCCAGTAGGCCCGAGACAGGCCACAATCAGCCCCAGCATTTT
-	TRBV7-2	TRBJ2-1	-	CASTPLGGSNEQFF	TGTGCCAGCACCCCCCTGGGGGGATCTAATGAGCAGTTCTTC
-	TRBV27	TRBJ1-5	-	CASSYSGSVNQPQHF	TGTGCCAGCAGTTATTCAGGGTCAGTAAATCAGCCCCAGCATTTT
-	TRBV4-2	TRBJ2-3	TRBD2	CASSLGAGVTDTQYF	TGTGCCAGCAGCTTGGGAGCGGGGGTCACAGATACGCAGTATTTT
once	TRBV19	TRBJ2-7	TRBD1	CASSMEGQVGYEQYF	TGTGCCAGTAGTATGGAGGGACAGGTAGGATACGAGCAGTACTTC
-	TRBV4-1	TRBJ2-5	TRBD2	CASSRGLAEETQYF	TGCGCCAGCAGCCGTGGACTAGCGGAAGAGACCCAGTACTTC
-	TRBV19	TRBJ2-3	-	CASSTHSRGAQDTQYF	TGTGCCAGTAGTACTCATTCCAGGGGGGCACAGGATACGCAGTATTTT
-	TRBV5-4	TRBJ2-1	TRBD2	CASSPTGTSDEQFF	TGTGCCAGCAGCCCGACCGGGACTAGCGATGAGCAGTTCTTC
-	TRBV30	TRBJ2-1	TRBD2	CAWSVGLAGGLDEQFF	TGTGCCTGGAGTGTCGGGCTAGCGGGGGGGCTGGATGAGCAGTTCTTC
-	TRBV19	TRBJ2-7	TRBD1	CASSRDRGLGEQYF	TGTGCCAGTAGTCGCGACAGGGGGCTCGGCGAGCAGTACTTC